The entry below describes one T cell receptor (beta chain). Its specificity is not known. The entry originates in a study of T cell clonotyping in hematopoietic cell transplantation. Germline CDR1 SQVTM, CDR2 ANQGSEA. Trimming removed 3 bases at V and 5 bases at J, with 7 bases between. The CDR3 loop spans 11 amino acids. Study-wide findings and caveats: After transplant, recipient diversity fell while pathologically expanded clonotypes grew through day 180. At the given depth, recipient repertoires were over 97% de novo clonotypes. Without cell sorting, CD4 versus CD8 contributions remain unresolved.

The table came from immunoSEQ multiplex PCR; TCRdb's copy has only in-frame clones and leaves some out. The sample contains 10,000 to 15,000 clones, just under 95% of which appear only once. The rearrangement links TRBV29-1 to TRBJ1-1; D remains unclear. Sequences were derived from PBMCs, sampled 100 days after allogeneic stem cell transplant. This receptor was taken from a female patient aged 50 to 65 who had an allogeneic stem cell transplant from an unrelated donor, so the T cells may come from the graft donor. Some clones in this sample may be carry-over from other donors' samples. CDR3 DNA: TGCAGCGTTGAGAGGGCAACTGAAGCTTTCTTT. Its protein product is CSVERATEAFF.